The source of this TCR beta chain is a study of T-cell reconstitution after alpha-beta-depleted transplantation in children. Germline CDR1 and CDR2: LGHNA and YSLEER. The CDR3 contains 18 residues. After removal of 0 bases from V and 0 bases from J, the junction contained 10 bases not matched to a gene. Worth noting for this clonotype: Its antigen is as yet unknown.

The study's findings and limits: Alpha-beta T cells about two months after transplant reportedly derived from several hundred expanded graft clones. At one year after transplant, newly produced T cells mostly accounted for T-cell counts and diversity. Surviving recipient T cells and thymic progenitors accounted for the high day-60 TCRbeta diversity observed in some patients.

Preparation of the TCRbeta library was carried out with unique molecular identifiers. TCRdb re-derived calls from the PCR reads in MiXCR, one entry per CDR3 protein. Of 100,000 or so distinct CDR3 sequences listed, less than 20% are singletons. The specimen comprised PBMCs, mostly from graft donor cells, sampled 180 days after TCRalphabeta/CD19-depleted stem cell transplant. The chain carries TRBV4-3 and TRBJ2-5, with TRBD1 matching over 7 bases. This clonotype was obtained from a male patient under 10 years old who had a stem cell transplant for acute lymphoblastic leukemia, so the T cells may come from the graft donor. The CDR3 is CASSQEPTGTAYQETQYF. The CDR3 DNA sequence: TGCGCCAGCAGCCAAGAACCCACGGGGACAGCGTACCAAGAGACCCAGTACTTC.